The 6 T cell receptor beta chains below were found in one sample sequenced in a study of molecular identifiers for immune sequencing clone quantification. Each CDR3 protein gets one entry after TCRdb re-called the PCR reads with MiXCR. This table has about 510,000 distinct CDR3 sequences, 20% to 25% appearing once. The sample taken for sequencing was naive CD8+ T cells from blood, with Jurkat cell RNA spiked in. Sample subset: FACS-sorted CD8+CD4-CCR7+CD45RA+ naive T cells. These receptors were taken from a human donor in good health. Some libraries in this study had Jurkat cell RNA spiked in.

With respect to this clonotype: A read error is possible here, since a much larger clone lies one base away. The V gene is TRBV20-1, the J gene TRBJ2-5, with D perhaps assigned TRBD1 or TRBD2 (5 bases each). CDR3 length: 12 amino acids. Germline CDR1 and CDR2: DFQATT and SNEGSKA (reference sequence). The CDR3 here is CSASGTKEAQYF. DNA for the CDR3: TGCAGTGCTAGTGGGACCAAAGAGGCCCAGTACTTC.

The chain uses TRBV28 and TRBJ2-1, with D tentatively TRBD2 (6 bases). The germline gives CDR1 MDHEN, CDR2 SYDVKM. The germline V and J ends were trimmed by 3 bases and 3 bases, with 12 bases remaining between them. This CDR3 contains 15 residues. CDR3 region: CASSLEGSHYNEQFF. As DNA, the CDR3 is TGTGCCAGCAGTTTGGAGGGGTCCCACTACAATGAGCAGTTCTTC.

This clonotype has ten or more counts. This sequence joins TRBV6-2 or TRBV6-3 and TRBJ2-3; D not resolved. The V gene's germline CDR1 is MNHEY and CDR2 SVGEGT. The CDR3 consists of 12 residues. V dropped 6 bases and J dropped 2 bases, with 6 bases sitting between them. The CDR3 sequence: CASSYFTDTQYF. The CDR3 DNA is TGTGCCAGCAGCTATTTCACAGATACGCAGTATTTT.

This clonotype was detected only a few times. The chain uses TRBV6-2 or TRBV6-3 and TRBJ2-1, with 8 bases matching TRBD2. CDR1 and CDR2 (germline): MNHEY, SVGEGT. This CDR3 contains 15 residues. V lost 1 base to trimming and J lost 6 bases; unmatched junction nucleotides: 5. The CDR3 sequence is CASSYFAGGPNEQFF. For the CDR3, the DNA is TGTGCCAGCAGTTACTTTGCGGGAGGTCCCAATGAGCAGTTCTTC.

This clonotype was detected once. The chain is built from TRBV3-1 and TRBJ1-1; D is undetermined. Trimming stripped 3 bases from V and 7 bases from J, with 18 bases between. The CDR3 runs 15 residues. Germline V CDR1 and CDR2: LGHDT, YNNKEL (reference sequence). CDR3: CASSQEQSFHIEAFF. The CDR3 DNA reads TGTGCCAGCAGCCAGGAACAGTCATTTCACATTGAAGCTTTCTTT.

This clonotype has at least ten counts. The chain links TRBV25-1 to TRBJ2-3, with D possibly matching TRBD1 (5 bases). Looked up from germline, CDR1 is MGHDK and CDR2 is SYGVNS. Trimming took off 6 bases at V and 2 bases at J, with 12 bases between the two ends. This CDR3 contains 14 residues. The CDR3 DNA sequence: TGTGCCAGCAGGAAGACAGTTAACACAGATACGCAGTATTTT. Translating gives CASRKTVNTDTQYF. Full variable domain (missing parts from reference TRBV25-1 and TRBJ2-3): EADIYQTPRYLVIGTGKKITLECSQTMGHDKMYWYQQDPGMELHLIHYSYGVNSTEKGDLSSESTVSRIRTEHFPLTLESARPSHTSQYLCASRKTVNTDTQYFGPGTRLTVL.